The next 3 T cell receptor beta chains were all read from a single sample in a study of T cell responses to AZD1222 COVID-19 vaccine. This table comes from immunoSEQ multiplex PCR, and its TCRdb copy is limited to in-frame clones, with some not included. The sample shows some 170,000 clones, approximately 95% of them seen only once. Source: peripheral blood, taken 28 days after the second dose of the MenACWY control vaccine. The source is an adult who received the MenACWY meningococcal vaccine as a control.

This chain uses TRBV10-3 with TRBJ1-5; D perhaps matches TRBD1 (5 bases). Germline assignment: CDR1 ENHRY and CDR2 SYGVKD. V shed 4 bases and J shed 5 bases, with 9 bases lying between them. This CDR3 comprises 13 residues. The CDR3 nucleotides read TGTGCCATCAGTGGCAGGGACGATCAGCCCCAGCATTTT. This encodes CAISGRDDQPQHF.

The chain recombines TRBV7-2 with TRBJ2-7; 14 bases line up with TRBD2. With 5 bases clipped from V and 3 bases from J, the junction kept 9 bases outside the gene matches. The CDR3 loop spans 17 amino acids. Germline V lookup: CDR1 SGHTA, CDR2 FQGNSA. For the CDR3, the DNA is TGTGCCAGCAGCCCCACTGGACTAGCGGGGGGTCTCTACGAGCAGTACTTC. This sequence encodes CASSPTGLAGGLYEQYF.

V usage is TRBV5-4 and J usage is TRBJ2-3, with D possibly TRBD1 on 6 matching bases. Germline V CDR1 and CDR2: SGHNT, YYREEE (reference sequence). V lost 3 bases and J lost 4, with 15 bases in between. There are 15 residues in the CDR3. CDR3 in DNA: TGTGCCAGCAGCTCAGGGGTGGCTTACGCAGATACGCAGTATTTT. Translated, it gives CASSSGVAYADTQYF.